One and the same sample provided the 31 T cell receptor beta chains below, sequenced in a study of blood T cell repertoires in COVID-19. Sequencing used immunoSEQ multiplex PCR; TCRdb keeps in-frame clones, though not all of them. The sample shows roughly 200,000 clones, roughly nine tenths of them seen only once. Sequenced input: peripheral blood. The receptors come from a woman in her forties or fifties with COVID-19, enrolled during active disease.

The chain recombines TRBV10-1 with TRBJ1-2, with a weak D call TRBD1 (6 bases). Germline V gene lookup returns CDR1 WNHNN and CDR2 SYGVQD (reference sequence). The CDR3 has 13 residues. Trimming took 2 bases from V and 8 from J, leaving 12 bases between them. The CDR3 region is CASSEGQRKGYTF. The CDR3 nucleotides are TGCGCCAGCAGTGAGGGACAGAGAAAGGGCTACACCTTC.

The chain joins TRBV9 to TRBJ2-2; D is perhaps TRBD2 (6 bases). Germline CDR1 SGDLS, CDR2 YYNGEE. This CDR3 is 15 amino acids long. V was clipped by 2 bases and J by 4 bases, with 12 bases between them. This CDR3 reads CASSVGTSLTGELFF. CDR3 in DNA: TGTGCCAGCAGCGTCGGGACTTCCCTCACCGGGGAGCTGTTTTTT.

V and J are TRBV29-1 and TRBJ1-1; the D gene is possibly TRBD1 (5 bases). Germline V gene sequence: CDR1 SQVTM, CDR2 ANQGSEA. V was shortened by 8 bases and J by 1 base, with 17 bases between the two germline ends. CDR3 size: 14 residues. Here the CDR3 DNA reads TGCAGCTCTAACTTCGACAGAGGGAACACTGAAGCTTTCTTT. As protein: CSSNFDRGNTEAFF.

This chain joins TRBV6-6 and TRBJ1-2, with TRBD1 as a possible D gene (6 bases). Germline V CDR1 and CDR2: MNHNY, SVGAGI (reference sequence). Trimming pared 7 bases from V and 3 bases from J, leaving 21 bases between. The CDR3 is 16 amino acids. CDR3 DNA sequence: TGTGCCAGCAATTGGGGGCAGAAGGTTTCCTACTATGGCTACACCTTC. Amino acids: CASNWGQKVSYYGYTF.

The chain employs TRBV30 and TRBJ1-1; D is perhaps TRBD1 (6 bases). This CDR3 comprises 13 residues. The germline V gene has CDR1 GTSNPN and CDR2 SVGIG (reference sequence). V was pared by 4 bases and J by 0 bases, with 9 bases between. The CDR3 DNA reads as TGTGCCTGGAAAGGACAGATGAACACTGAAGCTTTCTTT. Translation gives CAWKGQMNTEAFF.

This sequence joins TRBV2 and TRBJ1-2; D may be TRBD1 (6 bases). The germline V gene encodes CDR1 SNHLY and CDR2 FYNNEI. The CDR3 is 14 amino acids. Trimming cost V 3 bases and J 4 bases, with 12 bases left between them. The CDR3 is CASSDWQGIYGYTF. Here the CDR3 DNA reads TGTGCCAGCAGTGATTGGCAGGGGATCTATGGCTACACCTTC.

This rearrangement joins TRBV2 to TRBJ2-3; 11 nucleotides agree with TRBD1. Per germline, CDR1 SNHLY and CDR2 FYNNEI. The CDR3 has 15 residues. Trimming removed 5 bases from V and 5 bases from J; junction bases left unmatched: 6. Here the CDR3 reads CASSSDRGRLDTQYF. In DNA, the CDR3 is TGTGCCAGCAGTTCGGACAGGGGGCGCTTAGATACGCAGTATTTT.

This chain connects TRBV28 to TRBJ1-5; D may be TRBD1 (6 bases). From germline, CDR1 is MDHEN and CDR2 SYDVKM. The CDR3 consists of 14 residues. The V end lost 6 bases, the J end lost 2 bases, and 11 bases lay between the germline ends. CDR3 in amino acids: CASRGYRGNQPQHF. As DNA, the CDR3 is TGTGCCAGCAGGGGTTACAGGGGCAATCAGCCCCAGCATTTT. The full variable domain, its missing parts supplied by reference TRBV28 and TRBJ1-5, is DVKVTQSSRYLVKRTGEKVFLECVQDMDHENMFWYRQDPGLGLRLIYFSYDVKMKEKGDIPEGYSVSREKKERFSLILESASTNQTSMYLCASRGYRGNQPQHFGDGTRLSIL.

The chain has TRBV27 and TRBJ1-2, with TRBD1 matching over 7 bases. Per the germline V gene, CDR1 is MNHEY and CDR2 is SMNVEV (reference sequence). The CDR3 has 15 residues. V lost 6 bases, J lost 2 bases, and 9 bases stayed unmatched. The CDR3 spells CASRPGTATNYGYTF. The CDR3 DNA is TGTGCCAGCAGACCCGGGACAGCCACCAACTATGGCTACACCTTC.

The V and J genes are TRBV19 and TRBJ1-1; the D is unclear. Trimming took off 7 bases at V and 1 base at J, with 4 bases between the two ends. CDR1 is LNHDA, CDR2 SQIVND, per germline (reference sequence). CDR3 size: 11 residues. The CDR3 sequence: CASNGNTEAFF. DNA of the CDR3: TGTGCCAGTAACGGGAACACTGAAGCTTTCTTT.

The CDR3 is CASSGENTQYF. The CDR3 DNA reads TGTGCCAGCTCGGGGGAGAATACGCAGTATTTT. The chain combines TRBV27 with TRBJ2-3, with a weak D call TRBD2 (6 bases). Trimming stripped 8 bases from V and 7 bases from J, with 10 bases between. CDR1 MNHEY and CDR2 SMNVEV come from the germline V gene (reference sequence). CDR3 length: 11 amino acids.

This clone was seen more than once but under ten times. In DNA form, the CDR3 reads TGTGCCTGGAGTGTACCCACAGGGTCCGGCAATCAGCCCCAGCATTTT. Protein product: CAWSVPTGSGNQPQHF. V usage is TRBV30 and J usage is TRBJ1-5; D possibly corresponds to TRBD1 (6 bases). The V gene lost 0 bases and the J gene lost 2 bases, with 14 bases spanning the gap. The CDR3 is 16 residues long. Per the germline V gene, CDR1 is GTSNPN and CDR2 is SVGIG (reference sequence).

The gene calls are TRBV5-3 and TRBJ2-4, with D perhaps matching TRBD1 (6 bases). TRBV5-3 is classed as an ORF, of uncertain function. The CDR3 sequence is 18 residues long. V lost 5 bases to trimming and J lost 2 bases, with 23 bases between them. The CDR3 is CARRRTATPPMSKNIQYF. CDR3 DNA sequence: TGTGCCAGAAGACGGACAGCTACACCCCCAATGTCCAAAAACATTCAGTACTTC.

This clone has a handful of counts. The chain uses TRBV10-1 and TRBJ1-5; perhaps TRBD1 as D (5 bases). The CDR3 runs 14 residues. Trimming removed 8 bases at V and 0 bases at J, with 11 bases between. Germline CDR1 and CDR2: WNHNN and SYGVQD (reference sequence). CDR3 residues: CASPGGYSNQPQHF. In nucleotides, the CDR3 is TGCGCCAGCCCGGGGGGTTATAGCAATCAGCCCCAGCATTTT.

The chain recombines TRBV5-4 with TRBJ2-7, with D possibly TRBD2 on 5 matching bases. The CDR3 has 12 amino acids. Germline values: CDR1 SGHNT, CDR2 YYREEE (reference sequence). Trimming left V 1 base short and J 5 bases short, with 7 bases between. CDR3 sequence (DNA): TGTGCCAGCAGCTTGTGGGGAGACGAGCAGTACTTC. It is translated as CASSLWGDEQYF.

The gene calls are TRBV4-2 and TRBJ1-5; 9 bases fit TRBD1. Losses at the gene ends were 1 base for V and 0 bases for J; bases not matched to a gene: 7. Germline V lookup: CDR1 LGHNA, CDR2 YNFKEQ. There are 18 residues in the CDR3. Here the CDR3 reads CASSQVGWTGVSNQPQHF. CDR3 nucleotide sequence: TGTGCCAGCAGCCAAGTCGGCTGGACAGGGGTTAGCAATCAGCCCCAGCATTTT.

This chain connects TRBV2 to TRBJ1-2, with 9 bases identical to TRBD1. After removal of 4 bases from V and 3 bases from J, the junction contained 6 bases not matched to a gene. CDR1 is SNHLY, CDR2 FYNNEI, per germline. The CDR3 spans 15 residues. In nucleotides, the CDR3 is TGTGCCAGCAGTGGGCCGGGACAGGGCGACTATGGCTACACCTTC. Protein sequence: CASSGPGQGDYGYTF.

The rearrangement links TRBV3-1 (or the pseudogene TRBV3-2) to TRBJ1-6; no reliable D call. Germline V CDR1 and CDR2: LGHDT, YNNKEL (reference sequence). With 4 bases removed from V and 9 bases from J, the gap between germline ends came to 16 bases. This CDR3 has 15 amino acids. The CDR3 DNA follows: TGTGCCAGCAGCCTCCGTGGCCTAGGGAGTTCACCCCTCCACTTT. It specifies CASSLRGLGSSPLHF.

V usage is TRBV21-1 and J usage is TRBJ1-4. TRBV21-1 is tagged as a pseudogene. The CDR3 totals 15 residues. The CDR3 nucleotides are TGTGCCAGCAGCTGTCGAGGGACAACTAATGAAAAACTGTTTTTT. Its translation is CASSCRGTTNEKLFF.

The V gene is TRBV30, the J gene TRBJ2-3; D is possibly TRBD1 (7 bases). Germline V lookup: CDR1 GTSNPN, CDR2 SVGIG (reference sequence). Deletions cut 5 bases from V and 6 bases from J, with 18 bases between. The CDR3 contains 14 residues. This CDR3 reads CAWGVEGASDTQYF. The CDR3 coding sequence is TGTGCCTGGGGGGTGGAGGGGGCCTCGGATACGCAGTATTTT.

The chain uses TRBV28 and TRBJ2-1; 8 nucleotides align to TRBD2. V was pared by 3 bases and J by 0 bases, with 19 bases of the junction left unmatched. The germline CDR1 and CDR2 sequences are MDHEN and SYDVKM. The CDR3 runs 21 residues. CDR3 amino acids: CASSFRRLAGSQRSSYNEQFF. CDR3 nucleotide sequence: TGTGCCAGCAGTTTTAGGCGGCTAGCGGGTTCCCAGAGGAGCTCCTACAATGAGCAGTTCTTC. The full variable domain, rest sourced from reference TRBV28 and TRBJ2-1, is DVKVTQSSRYLVKRTGEKVFLECVQDMDHENMFWYRQDPGLGLRLIYFSYDVKMKEKGDIPEGYSVSREKKERFSLILESASTNQTSMYLCASSFRRLAGSQRSSYNEQFFGPGTRLTVL.

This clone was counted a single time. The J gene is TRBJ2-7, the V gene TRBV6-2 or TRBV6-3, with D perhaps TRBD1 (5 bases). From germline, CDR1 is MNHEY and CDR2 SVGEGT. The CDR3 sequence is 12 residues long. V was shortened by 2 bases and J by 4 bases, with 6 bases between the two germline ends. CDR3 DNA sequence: TGTGCCAGCAGTTACAGGGGTTACGAGCAGTACGTC. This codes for CASSYRGYEQYV.

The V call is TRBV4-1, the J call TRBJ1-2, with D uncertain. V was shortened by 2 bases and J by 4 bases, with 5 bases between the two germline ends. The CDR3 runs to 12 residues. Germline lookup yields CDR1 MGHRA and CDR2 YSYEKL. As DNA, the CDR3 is TGCGCCAGCAGCCAATCGGGCTATGGCTACACCTTC. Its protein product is CASSQSGYGYTF.

CDR3 DNA: TGTGCCAGCAGCTCACAGTTGCACAGGGTCGTAGGAGAGCAGTACTTC. Protein: CASSSQLHRVVGEQYF. This sequence joins TRBV5-6 and TRBJ2-7; a weak D match, TRBD1 (6 bases). V shed 3 bases and J shed 7 bases, with 23 bases lying between them. This CDR3 has 16 residues. Germline lookup yields CDR1 SGHDT and CDR2 YYEEEE.

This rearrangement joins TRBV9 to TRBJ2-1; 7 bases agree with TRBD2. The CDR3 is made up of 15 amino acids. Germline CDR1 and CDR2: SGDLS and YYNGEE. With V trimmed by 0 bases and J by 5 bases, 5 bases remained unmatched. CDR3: CASSVAGGPNNEQFF. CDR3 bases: TGTGCCAGCAGCGTAGCGGGGGGACCAAACAATGAGCAGTTCTTC.

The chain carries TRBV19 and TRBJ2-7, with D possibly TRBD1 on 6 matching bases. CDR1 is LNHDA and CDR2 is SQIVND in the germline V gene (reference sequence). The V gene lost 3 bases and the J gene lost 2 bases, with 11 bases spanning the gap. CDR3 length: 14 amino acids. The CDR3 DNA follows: TGTGCCAGTAGTATTGCAGGGGTCACCTACGAGCAGTACTTC. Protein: CASSIAGVTYEQYF.

The CDR3 here is CASSLEGILKNIQYF. The DNA for the CDR3 is TGTGCCAGCAGCTTAGAGGGGATTTTAAAAAACATTCAGTACTTC. V usage is TRBV7-2 and J usage is TRBJ2-4; D perhaps matches TRBD1 (5 bases). The CDR3 contains 15 residues. Germline CDR1 and CDR2: SGHTA and FQGNSA. Trimming left V 1 base short and J 4 bases short, with 11 bases between.

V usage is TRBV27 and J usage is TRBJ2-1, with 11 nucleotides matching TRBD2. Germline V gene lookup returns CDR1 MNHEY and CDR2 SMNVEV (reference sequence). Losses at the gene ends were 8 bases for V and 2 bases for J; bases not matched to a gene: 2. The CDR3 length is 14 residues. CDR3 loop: CASGTSGTYNEQFF. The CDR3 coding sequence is TGTGCCAGCGGGACTAGCGGAACCTACAATGAGCAGTTCTTC.

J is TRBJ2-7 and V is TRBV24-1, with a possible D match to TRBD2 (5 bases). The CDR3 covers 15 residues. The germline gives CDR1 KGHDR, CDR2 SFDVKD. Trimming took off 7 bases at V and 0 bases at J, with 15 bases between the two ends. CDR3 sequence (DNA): TGTGCCACCAGGGGTTACGGGAAAAGCTCCTACGAGCAGTACGTC. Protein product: CATRGYGKSSYEQYV.

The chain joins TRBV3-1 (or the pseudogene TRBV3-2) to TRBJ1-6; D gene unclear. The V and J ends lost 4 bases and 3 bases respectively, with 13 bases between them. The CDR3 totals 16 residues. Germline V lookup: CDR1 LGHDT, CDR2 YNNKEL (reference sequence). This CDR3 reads CASSLYRELYNSPLHF. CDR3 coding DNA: TGTGCCAGCAGCCTATACCGGGAACTCTATAATTCACCCCTCCACTTT.

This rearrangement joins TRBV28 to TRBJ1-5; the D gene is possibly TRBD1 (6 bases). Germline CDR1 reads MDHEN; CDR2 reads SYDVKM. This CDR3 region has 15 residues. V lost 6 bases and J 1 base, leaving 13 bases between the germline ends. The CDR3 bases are TGTGCCAGCAGGGGGTGGGGGCTCAGCAATCAGCCCCAGCATTTT. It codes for CASRGWGLSNQPQHF.